The rows below give T cell receptor beta chains drawn from one sample of a study of T cells after posttransplantation cyclophosphamide. Sequencing was performed with immunoSEQ multiplex PCR; in TCRdb, only in-frame clones are kept and a portion is missing. This set yields 30,000 to 35,000 clones and no singletons; the top ten hold approximately 6.4%. The sample was PBMCs. The receptors stem from a woman aged 50 to 65 in good health and a related stem cell transplant donor. CDR3s include the opening cysteine and the closing phenylalanine or tryptophan. D genes are given only for firm matches. The size field is filled for only some rows; it gives once, few, many or a size class.

d_gene	v_gene	j_gene	abundance	CDR3nt	CDR3aa
TRBD2	TRBV18	TRBJ2-1	many	TGTGCCAGCTCTCTCAGGACTAGCGGGAGTGATGAGCAGTTCTTC	CASSLRTSGSDEQFF
-	TRBV6-1	TRBJ1-5	many	TGTGCCAGCAGAACGACAGGCAATCAGCCCCAGCATTTT	CASRTTGNQPQHF
TRBD2	TRBV18	TRBJ2-7	many	TGTGCCAGCTCGCCAGGACGTAGCGGGGCCCACTACGAGCAGTACTTC	CASSPGRSGAHYEQYF
TRBD2	TRBV7-2	TRBJ2-1	many	TGTGCCAGCAGCTTCGTGCGGGAGTTTTACAATGAGCAGTTCTTC	CASSFVREFYNEQFF
TRBD1	TRBV7-3	TRBJ2-7	few	TGTGCCAGCAGCCCGGGACAGGGTAACGAGCAGTACTTC	CASSPGQGNEQYF
TRBD2	TRBV30	TRBJ2-5	-	TGTGCCTGGAGAGGACTAGCGGTGATCGTAGAGACCCAGTACTTC	CAWRGLAVIVETQYF
-	TRBV12-3/TRBV12-4	TRBJ1-5	few	TGTGCCAGCAGTCCACAGGGAGGGAACCAGCCCCAGCATTTT	CASSPQGGNQPQHF
TRBD1	TRBV19	TRBJ1-1	-	TGTGCCAGTAGTCGACAGGGGTCCGCGCCCAACACTGAAGCTTTCTTT	CASSRQGSAPNTEAFF
-	TRBV18	TRBJ2-6	many	TGTGCCAGCTCACCGATCAGGGGCAGACTCTCTGGGGCCAACGTCCTGACTTTC	CASSPIRGRLSGANVLTF
TRBD1	TRBV30	TRBJ2-2	many	TGTGCCTGGATGAACAGGGGAAAATGGAACGGGGAGCTGTTTTTT	CAWMNRGKWNGELFF
TRBD2	TRBV7-2	TRBJ2-7	many	TGTGCCAGCAGCTTAGCGGCAGGACTAGCGGGAGTTCAGTCCTACGAGCAGTACTTC	CASSLAAGLAGVQSYEQYF
-	TRBV30	TRBJ2-5	-	TGTGCCTTCGGACTCCATGCCGGGGAGACCCAGTACTTC	CAFGLHAGETQYF
-	TRBV11-3	TRBJ2-7	many	TGTGCCAGCAGCTTAGAGGGGGGAGATCCCCACGAGCAGTACTTC	CASSLEGGDPHEQYF
-	TRBV7-2	TRBJ1-1	many	TGTGCCAGCAGCCCTACAGGAGGCGCTGAAGCTTTCTTT	CASSPTGGAEAFF
TRBD1	TRBV19	TRBJ1-5	many	TGTGCCAGTAGTAGTCCGGGGACAGGTCCGCATCAGCCCCAGCATTTT	CASSSPGTGPHQPQHF
-	TRBV30	TRBJ1-2	-	TGTGCCTGGAGGGAGGGTGTCGTCCGATCGGACACCTTC	CAWREGVVRSDTF
TRBD2	TRBV12-3/TRBV12-4	TRBJ2-7	many	TGTGCCAGCAGTTTCCGACTAGCGGGAGGGTATGAGCAGTACTTC	CASSFRLAGGYEQYF
-	TRBV30	TRBJ2-3	few	TGTGCCTGGAGTCTCGGGAACTTCGGGGCAGATACGCAGTATTTT	CAWSLGNFGADTQYF
TRBD1	TRBV18	TRBJ2-7	many	TGTGCATCTGAGGGGACAGATGGAAGCGAGCAGTACTTC	CASEGTDGSEQYF
-	TRBV7-9	TRBJ2-1	many	TGTGCCAGCAGTCGGCTAGACAATGAGCAGTTCTTC	CASSRLDNEQFF
TRBD1	TRBV25-1	TRBJ1-1	many	TGTGCCAGCAATCCCGACAGGGGTGAAGCTTTCTTT	CASNPDRGEAFF
-	TRBV12-3/TRBV12-4	TRBJ1-1	many	TGTGCCAGCAGTTTTAGGGGGTCACAGACTTTCTTT	CASSFRGSQTFF
TRBD1	TRBV28	TRBJ1-2	many	TGTGCCAGCGTAGTTAACAGGGGATTAGGCTACACCTTC	CASVVNRGLGYTF
-	TRBV6-6	TRBJ2-1	many	TGTGCCAGCAGCCAAGGGACTTTTAAATACAATGAGCAGTTCTTC	CASSQGTFKYNEQFF
TRBD1	TRBV18	TRBJ1-5	many	TGTGCCAGCTCACCCCTAAGGGGACAGGGCGGGAACCAGCCCCAGCATTTT	CASSPLRGQGGNQPQHF
TRBD1	TRBV27	TRBJ2-2	few	TGTGCCAGCAGCCGCAAGTTCTTCCTGGGACAGTCGAACACCGGGGAGCTGTTTTTT	CASSRKFFLGQSNTGELFF
-	TRBV9	TRBJ1-2	-	TGTGCCAGCAGCGTAGGGATGACAGGCCCGCGACGGGATTTAAACTATGGCTACACCTTC	CASSVGMTGPRRDLNYGYTF
TRBD1	TRBV7-8	TRBJ1-5	many	TGTGCCAGCAGCCCTGAGGGGACAGGGGGGTTTGGCAATCAGCCCCAGCATTTT	CASSPEGTGGFGNQPQHF
TRBD2	TRBV5-6	TRBJ2-1	many	TGTGCCAGCAGCTTGATAGCGCTAGCGGGAGGCAATGAGCAGTTCTTC	CASSLIALAGGNEQFF
TRBD1	TRBV12-3/TRBV12-4	TRBJ1-5	many	TGTGCCAGCAAAAGGACAGGGAGAAGCAATCAGCCCCAGCATTTT	CASKRTGRSNQPQHF
-	TRBV12-3/TRBV12-4	TRBJ1-5	many	TGTGCCAGCAGTTTAAGGCAGGGGACGGAGCCCCAGCATTTT	CASSLRQGTEPQHF
-	TRBV14	TRBJ1-2	many	TGTGCCAGCAGCCAACCAGGATGGGGGGGGATACATGGCTACACCTTC	CASSQPGWGGIHGYTF
-	TRBV2	TRBJ2-1	many	TGTGCCAGCAGTGAATATGTTTCGGACTCCGAAATCTTC	CASSEYVSDSEIF
TRBD2	TRBV19	TRBJ2-7	many	TGTGCCAGTATGGCGGGAGCCACTAGCTCCTACGAGCAGTACTTC	CASMAGATSSYEQYF
TRBD1	TRBV2	TRBJ2-7	few	TGTGCCAGCAATAGACAGGGCTACTACGAGCAGTACTTC	CASNRQGYYEQYF
TRBD1	TRBV7-2	TRBJ2-5	-	TGTGCCAGCAGTGATTCGACAGGGCAAATTAAAGAGACCCAGTACTTC	CASSDSTGQIKETQYF
-	TRBV12-3/TRBV12-4	TRBJ1-2	many	TGTGCCAGCAGTTCGTCAGCGGGCTATGGCTACACCTTC	CASSSSAGYGYTF
TRBD1	TRBV7-2	TRBJ1-1	many	TGTGCCAGCAGTGGACAGGGCACTGAAGCTTTCTTT	CASSGQGTEAFF
TRBD1	TRBV27	TRBJ1-2	many	TGTGCCAGCAGTCCGACAGGGGGCGTTATTGGCTACACCTTC	CASSPTGGVIGYTF